This T cell receptor (beta chain) is from a study of blood T cell repertoires in COVID-19. Only in-frame clones appear in the TCRdb table, and some are missing; sequencing was by immunoSEQ multiplex PCR. The sample holds 430,000 or so clones, roughly 90% seen once. Germline V CDR1 and CDR2: SEHNR, FQNEAQ (reference sequence). J was trimmed by 2 bases and V by 1 base; bases with no gene match: 9. The CDR3 has 17 amino acids. The chain recombines TRBV7-9 with TRBJ2-3; TRBD2 matches at 7 bases. Sequenced input: PBMCs or T cells enriched from blood (not recorded which). The sequence was obtained from a woman aged 40-49 years who had recovered from COVID-19. This CDR3 is CASSLVGEAGFTDTQYF. The CDR3 DNA sequence: TGTGCCAGCAGCTTAGTTGGAGAAGCGGGGTTCACAGATACGCAGTATTTT.